This T cell receptor beta chain was documented in a study of blood T cell repertoires in COVID-19 (TCRdb year 2020). Concerning the study at large: Samples covering the acute and convalescent phases of COVID-19 were provided by collaborators in the United States, Italy and Spain. The material from the prospective study consisted of cDNA or gDNA derived from T cells, B-cell-depleted T cells, or PBMCs. Subjects who had been exposed to COVID-19, were actively infected with it, or had recovered from it provided the deeply sampled blood TCRbeta repertoires that made up the dataset. A freely available public database, intended as a resource for researchers studying the immune response to SARS-CoV-2, is where the repertoires were released. Samples were obtained from the ongoing ImmuneRACE study (first 160 participants) and from 1,200 or so subjects provided by 6 global collaborators. Nearly every sample came with metadata listing a de-identified subject ID, COVID-19 status, age in years and sex. HLA class I and class II types, where available, came from metadata supplied by the sample provider rather than from assay-based typing. General study outcomes and caveats: The quantity of clinical and demographic metadata differed by source and by participant and was supplied without curation.

V is shortened by 5 bases, J by 5 bases, and the region joining them spans 10 bases. Including cysteine and phenylalanine, the CDR3 has 14 amino acids. Kept here is only the CDR3 DNA, which spans 42 bases and is read in frame from base 1. Based on the germline V gene, the CDR1 and CDR2 sequences are ENHRY and SYGVKD. Comments on this clone: Its antigen remains undetermined. One base away there is no much larger clone; base qualities are not given.

The immunoSEQ Assay, a bias-controlled multiplex PCR, was used to amplify TCRbeta CDR3 regions from genomic DNA. Concerning the study's data processing: Within the assay, amplification of reference gene primers was used to estimate how many nucleated cells each sample contained. To quantify the absolute abundance of each unique TCRbeta CDR3 rearrangement, sequence reads were collapsed and filtered. For each sample, productive Simpson clonality was calculated by taking the square root of Simpson's diversity index across productive rearrangements. TCRdb re-hosts the immuneACCESS table, in-frame sequences only. Its copies lack some clones; in the studies checked, an unresolved V gene accounts for under half of them, and the cause for the rest is not known. D and trimming were read from the DNA, whereas the V and J calls and clone size are those reported in that table. The sample table shows approximately 190,000 clones, and around four fifths are seen once. Approximately 15% of the sample is held by the ten biggest clonotypes.

Collaborating institutions collected whole blood in K2EDTA tubes following their own protocols. For TCRbeta analysis, collaborators shipped samples in one of three forms: frozen whole blood, isolated PBMCs, or DNA extracted from either of those sample types. The specimen was peripheral blood. This receptor was obtained from a man aged 25-40 years with active or convalescent COVID-19. Recombination connected TRBV10-3 to TRBJ1-6, with TRBD1 as a weak D call on 5 bases. The CDR3 corresponds to CAISIQQDNSPLHF. The sequenced DNA is TGTGCCATCAGTATTCAACAGGATAATTCACCCCTCCACTTT.